The 2 T cell receptor beta chains below come from one sample, sequenced in a study of cytomegalovirus exposure and HLA in healthy donors. The PCR had 60 Vbeta and 13 Jbeta primers. This table comes from immunoSEQ multiplex PCR, and its TCRdb copy is limited to in-frame clones, with some not included. The table includes about 120,000 clones, over 80% detected once. The sequenced sample was PBMCs. The receptors stem from a man aged 50-59 years in good health and CMV-seronegative.

V is TRBV2 and J is TRBJ2-5; TRBD2 agrees at 7 bases. TRBJ2-7 matches the DNA end more closely, so the J call is doubtful. Germline-derived CDR1 and CDR2 are SNHLY and FYNNEI. This CDR3 has 16 residues. This CDR3 reads CASSERVWEGLYEQYF. The CDR3 coding sequence is TGTGCCAGCAGTGAAAGGGTATGGGAGGGGCTCTACGAGCAGTACTTC.

This clone appeared once. This chain connects TRBV4-3 to TRBJ2-1, with a tentative D call TRBD1 (6 bases). The V gene's germline CDR1 is LGHNA and CDR2 YSLEER. Trimming stripped 1 base from V and 6 bases from J, with 10 bases between. This CDR3 contains 14 residues. The DNA of the CDR3 is TGCGCCAGCAGCCAAGTTATAGGGGGCAATGAGCAGTTCTTC. Its protein is CASSQVIGGNEQFF.